A single sample is the source of the 14 T cell receptor beta chains below, sequenced in a study of blood T cell repertoires in COVID-19. Sequenced by immunoSEQ multiplex PCR; TCRdb stores in-frame clones only, minus some. This table holds nearly 95,000 clones, around 87% found once. Sequencing input: peripheral blood. The source of these receptors is a human donor with acute or convalescent COVID-19. The donor label of this sample is uncertain.

The rearrangement uses TRBV5-4 and TRBJ1-2; 8 nucleotides align to TRBD1. CDR1 SGHNT and CDR2 YYREEE come from the germline V gene (reference sequence). Trimming at V came to 6 bases and at J to 5 bases, leaving 24 bases not matched to a gene. This CDR3 has 19 residues. CDR3 sequence reads: CASTSSRTGWVSTVYGYTF. The CDR3, as DNA: TGTGCCAGCACCTCGTCCCGGACAGGGTGGGTTTCGACAGTTTATGGCTACACCTTC.

As DNA, the CDR3 is TGTGCCAGCAGTTACCCCGGGACAGTTAAGAATGAGCAGTTCTTC. Encoded protein: CASSYPGTVKNEQFF. The rearrangement uses TRBV6-2 or TRBV6-3 and TRBJ2-1; 7 bases are a match to TRBD1. The CDR3 length is 15 residues. Per the germline V gene, CDR1 is MNHEY and CDR2 is SVGEGT. V lost 2 bases, J lost 7 bases, and 8 bases stayed unmatched.

The chain joins TRBV30 to TRBJ2-3; 15 positions match TRBD2. The germline CDR1 and CDR2 sequences are GTSNPN and SVGIG (reference sequence). V was clipped by 0 bases and J by 6 bases; unmatched bases: 7. The CDR3 has 17 residues. The CDR3 region has the DNA TGTGCCTGGAGTGTACAGGGACTAGCGGGGGGACGGGATACGCAGTATTTT. It specifies CAWSVQGLAGGRDTQYF.

The chain is built from TRBV18 and TRBJ2-7; 7 bases align to TRBD1. With 3 bases clipped from V and 3 bases from J, the junction kept 8 bases outside the gene matches. CDR3 length: 15 residues. Germline assignment: CDR1 KGHSH and CDR2 LQKENI. This chain's CDR3 is CASSPGQYRFYEQYF. DNA for the CDR3: TGTGCCAGCTCACCGGGACAGTATCGATTCTACGAGCAGTACTTC.

The chain combines TRBV24-1 with TRBJ2-3; TRBD2 aligns across 13 bases. The CDR3 is 17 amino acids. V shed 1 base and J 6 bases; nucleotides not matched to a gene: 6. Germline assignment: CDR1 KGHDR and CDR2 SFDVKD. The CDR3: CATSDFRTSGGGDTQYF. CDR3 DNA sequence: TGTGCCACCAGTGATTTTCGGACTAGCGGGGGTGGCGATACGCAGTATTTT.

The rearrangement links TRBV5-1 to TRBJ2-5, with 12 bases lining up with TRBD2. The V gene's germline CDR1 is SGHRS and CDR2 YFSETQ. The CDR3 sequence is 15 residues long. The ends lost 6 bases at V and 5 bases at J; junction bases unmatched: 8. Written as DNA, the CDR3 is TGCGCCAGCAAAGCTAGCGGGGGGGCCTGGGAGACCCAGTACTTC. Translated: CASKASGGAWETQYF.

The chain joins TRBV28 to TRBJ2-7; 11 nucleotides agree with TRBD1. Germline V gene data show CDR1 as MDHEN and CDR2 as SYDVKM. Trimming took 1 base from V and 6 from J; bases not matched to a gene: 8. This CDR3 region has 16 residues. CDR3 coding DNA: TGTGCCAGCAGTTTATTTCGTGGGACAGGGGGTAGCGAGCAGTACTTC. Translated, it gives CASSLFRGTGGSEQYF. Full variable domain (outside the CDR3, taken from reference TRBV28 and TRBJ2-7): DVKVTQSSRYLVKRTGEKVFLECVQDMDHENMFWYRQDPGLGLRLIYFSYDVKMKEKGDIPEGYSVSREKKERFSLILESASTNQTSMYLCASSLFRGTGGSEQYFGPGTRLTVT.

The chain combines TRBV3-1 (or the pseudogene TRBV3-2) with TRBJ1-2, with TRBD1 as a possible D gene (5 bases). Trimming removed 1 base at V and 4 bases at J, with 10 bases between. Germline CDR1 reads LGHDT; CDR2 reads YNNKEL (reference sequence). The CDR3 covers 14 residues. The CDR3 loop is CASSQAWGSYGYTF. The CDR3 nucleotides read TGTGCCAGCAGCCAAGCTTGGGGCTCCTATGGCTACACCTTC.

The chain has TRBV7-8 and TRBJ1-1; 8 bases are shared with TRBD1. V lost 3 bases and J lost 1; bases outside the gene matches: 19. There are 20 residues in the CDR3. Germline CDR1 is SGHVS and CDR2 is FQNEAQ. CDR3 DNA sequence: TGTGCCAGCAGCTTGCGTGGTACAGGACAGGGTCTTTTGGCGAACACTGAAGCTTTCTTT. Its protein product is CASSLRGTGQGLLANTEAFF.

This CDR3 reads CASSQETVRATYEQYF. CDR3 coding DNA: TGTGCCAGCAGCCAAGAGACTGTGCGCGCCACCTACGAGCAGTACTTC. The rearrangement uses TRBV14 and TRBJ2-7; D is unresolved. Germline CDR1 SGHDN, CDR2 FVKESK. The ends were cut back, 0 bases at V and 2 bases at J, with 14 bases in the middle. The CDR3 spans 16 residues. The full variable domain, with the rest looked up from reference TRBV14 and TRBJ2-7, is EAGVTQFPSHSVIEKGQTVTLRCDPISGHDNLYWYRRVMGKEIKFLLHFVKESKQDESGMPNNRFLAERTGGTYSTLKVQPAELEDSGVYFCASSQETVRATYEQYFGPGTRLTVT.

The chain couples TRBV24-1 to TRBJ2-1; D might be TRBD2 (6 bases). Trimming took 6 bases from V and 6 from J, leaving 14 bases between them. The CDR3 consists of 14 residues. Germline-derived CDR1 and CDR2 are KGHDR and SFDVKD. CDR3 sequence reads: CATSTSSSGNEQFF. The CDR3 DNA follows: TGTGCCACCAGTACTAGCAGTTCGGGCAATGAGCAGTTCTTC.

The chain employs TRBV14 and TRBJ2-2; a possible D gene is TRBD2 (5 bases). Germline CDR1 and CDR2: SGHDN and FVKESK. V lost 2 bases and J 9 bases, leaving 16 bases between the germline ends. The CDR3 sequence is 15 residues long. The CDR3 nucleotides are TGTGCCAGCAGCCAATCGGCGGCTAGCATCCGGGAGCTGTTTTTT. Amino acid sequence: CASSQSAASIRELFF.

The chain joins TRBV6-2 or TRBV6-3 to TRBJ1-6; 8 bases map to TRBD1. Germline loops: CDR1 MNHEY, CDR2 SVGEGT. V was clipped by 4 bases and J by 6 bases; unmatched bases: 2. This CDR3 has 14 amino acids. The CDR3 protein is CASSLTGANSPLHF. Here the CDR3 DNA reads TGTGCCAGCAGTTTGACAGGGGCTAATTCACCCCTCCACTTT.

The J gene is TRBJ2-7, the V gene TRBV7-2; no reliable D call. Germline values: CDR1 SGHTA, CDR2 FQGNSA. V was cut by 4 bases and J by 0 bases, with 4 bases left in between. CDR3 size: 12 residues. In DNA form, the CDR3 reads TGTGCCAGCAGCTCCAGCTCCTACGAGCAGTACTTC. Encoded protein: CASSSSSYEQYF.